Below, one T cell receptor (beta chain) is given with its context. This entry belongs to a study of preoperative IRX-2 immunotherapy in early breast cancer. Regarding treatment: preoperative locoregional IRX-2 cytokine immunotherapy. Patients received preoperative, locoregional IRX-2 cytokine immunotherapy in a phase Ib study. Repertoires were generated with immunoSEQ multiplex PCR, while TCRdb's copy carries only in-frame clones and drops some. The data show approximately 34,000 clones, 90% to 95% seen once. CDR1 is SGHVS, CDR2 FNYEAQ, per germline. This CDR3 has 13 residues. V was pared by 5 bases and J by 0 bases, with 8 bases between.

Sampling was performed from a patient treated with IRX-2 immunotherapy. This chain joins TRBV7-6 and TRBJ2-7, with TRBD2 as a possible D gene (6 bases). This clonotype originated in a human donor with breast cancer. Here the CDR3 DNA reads TGTGCCAGCAGCGGGAGGTCCTCCTACGAGCAGTACTTC. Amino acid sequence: CASSGRSSYEQYF.